What follows are 28 T cell receptor beta chains derived from one specimen sequenced in a study of blood T cell repertoires in COVID-19. The assay was immunoSEQ multiplex PCR, and TCRdb's table has in-frame clones only and misses some. The table has roughly 37,000 clones, around 85% seen once; the top ten hold approximately 14%. Sequencing was performed on peripheral blood. These receptors came from a human donor in a cohort sampled during active COVID-19.

This clone showed up just once. DNA for the CDR3: TGTGCCAGCAGGAACAGGGGAGAAGAGACCCAGTACTTC. Protein: CASRNRGEETQYF. V is TRBV6-5 and J is TRBJ2-5; 7 bases match TRBD1. Germline values: CDR1 MNHEY, CDR2 SVGAGI. The CDR3 runs 13 residues. With 6 bases clipped from V and 3 bases from J, the junction kept 4 bases outside the gene matches.

This chain connects TRBV7-6 to TRBJ2-3, with TRBD2 matching 10 bases. V trimming: 4 bases; J trimming: 0 bases; junction bases outside the gene matches: 4. Germline CDR1 reads SGHVS; CDR2 reads FNYEAQ. The CDR3 covers 16 residues. In nucleotides, the CDR3 is TGTGCCAGCAGCTCCCAAGCGGGGGGGAGCACAGATACGCAGTATTTT. This encodes CASSSQAGGSTDTQYF.

The rearrangement joins TRBV7-2 to TRBJ2-1; 8 bases fit TRBD2. The CDR3 is made up of 15 amino acids. CDR1 and CDR2 from the germline V gene are SGHTA and FQGNSA. Unmatched junction bases numbered 5, after V lost 2 bases and J lost 5 bases. CDR3 sequence: CASSLIERGHNEQFF. CDR3 DNA: TGTGCCAGCAGCTTAATCGAGCGGGGGCACAATGAGCAGTTCTTC.

CDR3 residues: CASSLGGANTGELFF. In DNA, the CDR3 is TGTGCCAGCAGCTTGGGGGGCGCGAACACCGGGGAGCTGTTTTTT. The genes are TRBV5-4 and TRBJ2-2, with a possible D match to TRBD1 (5 bases). The V gene's germline CDR1 is SGHNT and CDR2 YYREEE (reference sequence). Trimming left V 0 bases short and J 0 bases short, with 6 bases between. The CDR3 spans 15 residues.

The chain joins TRBV6-2 or TRBV6-3 to TRBJ2-7; weak D call: TRBD2 (6 bases). With 6 bases removed from V and 7 bases from J, the gap between germline ends came to 16 bases. This CDR3 spans 13 amino acids. Germline-derived CDR1 and CDR2 are MNHEY and SVGEGT. The CDR3 loop is CASSKSGTGEQYF. CDR3 nucleotides: TGTGCCAGCAGCAAATCAGGGACTGGGGAGCAGTACTTC.

The V and J genes are TRBV7-2 and TRBJ1-2; no clear D. Germline V lookup: CDR1 SGHTA, CDR2 FQGNSA. This CDR3 has 15 residues. The V end lost 2 bases, the J end lost 1 base, and 11 bases lay between the germline ends. Here the CDR3 reads CASSLSPGNNYGYTF. CDR3 bases: TGTGCCAGCAGCTTATCCCCAGGCAATAACTATGGCTACACCTTC.

The J gene is TRBJ2-7, the V gene TRBV14; 10 bases agree with TRBD1. The trim removed 3 bases at V and 4 bases at J, leaving 12 bases unmatched. Germline CDR1 SGHDN, CDR2 FVKESK. This CDR3 contains 17 residues. The CDR3: CASSQGDRGRLGYEQYF. CDR3 in DNA: TGTGCCAGCAGCCAGGGAGACAGGGGGCGGCTCGGGTACGAGCAGTACTTC.

V gene TRBV7-9 combines with J gene TRBJ1-1, with D tentatively TRBD1 (5 bases). Germline lookup yields CDR1 SEHNR and CDR2 FQNEAQ (reference sequence). The CDR3 contains 14 residues. The ends were cut back, 2 bases at V and 0 bases at J, with 7 bases in the middle. The CDR3 DNA sequence: TGTGCCAGCAGCTTACAAGGGGTGAACACTGAAGCTTTCTTT. As protein: CASSLQGVNTEAFF.

The chain uses TRBV25-1 and TRBJ1-1; D call uncertain. This CDR3 contains 11 residues. Germline loops: CDR1 MGHDK, CDR2 SYGVNS. V was cut by 4 bases and J by 5 bases, with 5 bases left in between. The CDR3 reads CASSALTEAFF. The DNA of the CDR3 is TGTGCCAGCAGTGCACTTACTGAAGCTTTCTTT. Based on the CDR3 plus reference TRBV25-1 and TRBJ1-1, the full variable domain is EADIYQTPRYLVIGTGKKITLECSQTMGHDKMYWYQQDPGMELHLIHYSYGVNSTEKGDLSSESTVSRIRTEHFPLTLESARPSHTSQYLCASSALTEAFFGQGTRLTVV.

About this clone: The same CDR3 arises from other DNA sequences in this sample as well. This chain links TRBV30 with TRBJ2-5; weak D call: TRBD1 (6 bases). Germline V gene lookup returns CDR1 GTSNPN and CDR2 SVGIG (reference sequence). The CDR3 runs 14 residues. V shed 3 bases and J shed 1 base, with 12 bases lying between them. The CDR3 sequence is CAWSGQGGQETQYF. For the CDR3, the DNA is TGTGCCTGGAGCGGGCAAGGGGGCCAAGAGACCCAGTACTTC.

V is TRBV27 and J is TRBJ2-2, with D possibly matching TRBD2 (5 bases). This CDR3 region has 15 residues. Trimming removed 0 bases from V and 1 base from J, with 6 bases in between. Germline CDR1 reads MNHEY; CDR2 reads SMNVEV (reference sequence). CDR3 DNA sequence: TGTGCCAGCAGTTTATCGGGGAGGAACACCGGGGAGCTGTTTTTT. Protein product: CASSLSGRNTGELFF.

The chain has TRBV6-2 or TRBV6-3 and TRBJ1-2; TRBD1 agrees at 8 bases. The germline V gene encodes CDR1 MNHEY and CDR2 SVGEGT. The junction had 4 bases not matched to a gene; V was cut back by 0 bases and J by 7 bases. The CDR3 covers 14 residues. Here the CDR3 reads CASSYSRQGSGYTF. CDR3 coding DNA: TGTGCCAGCAGTTACTCCCGACAGGGGTCTGGCTACACCTTC.

This rearrangement joins TRBV6-5 to TRBJ1-2; a possible D gene is TRBD1 (6 bases). This CDR3 spans 13 amino acids. Trimming pared 10 bases from V and 0 bases from J, leaving 12 bases between. Germline CDR1 and CDR2: MNHEY and SVGAGI. The CDR3 region is CANLDSSNYGYTF. The CDR3 DNA is TGTGCCAACCTGGACAGCTCTAACTATGGCTACACCTTC.

A single count supports this clone. The chain uses TRBV9 and TRBJ2-3, with unresolved D. The CDR3 consists of 14 residues. The ends were cut back, 0 bases at V and 0 bases at J, with 5 bases in the middle. CDR1 is SGDLS and CDR2 is YYNGEE in the germline V gene. The CDR3 region is CASSVGVSTDTQYF. Written as DNA, the CDR3 is TGTGCCAGCAGCGTAGGAGTCAGCACAGATACGCAGTATTTT.

By frequency in the sample, this clone is medium-sized. The gene calls are TRBV4-3 and TRBJ2-7; 9 bases are shared with TRBD1. The germline gives CDR1 LGHNA, CDR2 YSLEER. This CDR3 is built from 16 residues. V trimming: 2 bases; J trimming: 5 bases; junction bases outside the gene matches: 10. The CDR3 here is CASSQNAAGQGHEQYF. CDR3 nucleotide sequence: TGCGCCAGCAGCCAAAATGCGGCGGGACAGGGCCACGAGCAGTACTTC.

CDR3 residues: CASSPGGQASQETQYF. The CDR3 coding sequence is TGCGCCAGCAGCCCTGGGGGACAGGCCAGTCAAGAGACCCAGTACTTC. The V call is TRBV5-1, the J call TRBJ2-5, with 8 nucleotides matching TRBD1. V trimming: 4 bases; J trimming: 2 bases; junction bases outside the gene matches: 10. Germline V gene data show CDR1 as SGHRS and CDR2 as YFSETQ. CDR3 length equals 16 residues.

This chain connects TRBV19 to TRBJ1-4; 10 bases fit TRBD1. With 4 bases clipped from V and 5 bases from J, the junction kept 7 bases outside the gene matches. The CDR3 extends over 16 amino acids. CDR1 LNHDA and CDR2 SQIVND come from the germline V gene (reference sequence). CDR3 DNA sequence: TGTGCCAGTAGTAAGTCCGCGGGACAGGGGAATGAAAAACTGTTTTTT. This sequence encodes CASSKSAGQGNEKLFF.

The chain recombines TRBV7-3 with TRBJ2-5, with a weak D call TRBD1 (6 bases). Germline CDR1 and CDR2: SGHTA and FQGTGA. Trimming stripped 5 bases from V and 0 bases from J, with 13 bases between. This CDR3 contains 15 residues. CDR3 sequence: CASSPNPGDQETQYF. CDR3 in DNA: TGTGCCAGCAGCCCCAACCCAGGGGACCAAGAGACCCAGTACTTC.

This chain joins TRBV9 and TRBJ2-7, with D possibly being TRBD1 (5 bases). Deletions cut 0 bases from V and 6 bases from J, with 19 bases between. This CDR3 is 16 amino acids long. In germline, CDR1 is SGDLS, CDR2 YYNGEE. The CDR3 DNA is TGTGCCAGCAGCGTAGGGGGCGCGCGTAGAACGGTCGAGCAGTACTTC. Its protein product is CASSVGGARRTVEQYF.

The chain carries TRBV5-6 and TRBJ2-1, with D perhaps TRBD1 (6 bases). The CDR3 has 12 amino acids. The V gene lost 4 bases and the J gene lost 10 bases, with 12 bases spanning the gap. Germline CDR1 and CDR2: SGHDT and YYEEEE. CDR3 loop: CASSKRTGEQFF. Written as DNA, the CDR3 is TGTGCCAGCAGCAAGCGTACAGGGGAGCAGTTCTTC. The whole variable domain, remainder taken from reference TRBV5-6 and TRBJ2-1, is DAGVTQSPTHLIKTRGQQVTLRCSPKSGHDTVSWYQQALGQGPQFIFQYYEEEERQRGNFPDRFSGHQFPNYSSELNVNALLLGDSALYLCASSKRTGEQFFGPGTRLTVL.

The CDR3 sequence is CASSFHGGEYNEQFF. The CDR3 nucleotides are TGTGCCAGCAGCTTCCACGGGGGGGAGTACAATGAGCAGTTCTTC. The V and J genes are TRBV11-2 and TRBJ2-1, with 8 bases that match TRBD2. Unmatched junction bases numbered 5, after V lost 3 bases and J lost 4 bases. Germline loops: CDR1 SGHAT, CDR2 FQNNGV. CDR3 length equals 15 residues.

This clone has more than one count but fewer than ten. This sequence joins TRBV9 and TRBJ2-3; weak D call: TRBD2 (7 bases). The germline V gene encodes CDR1 SGDLS and CDR2 YYNGEE. The germline V and J ends were trimmed by 0 bases and 3 bases, with 11 bases remaining between them. CDR3 length: 15 amino acids. CDR3 nucleotides: TGTGCCAGCAGCGTAGGGGGGCGGGAGACAGATACGCAGTATTTT. Amino acid sequence: CASSVGGRETDTQYF.

The chain uses TRBV30 and TRBJ2-3, with a tentative D call TRBD1 (6 bases). CDR1 is GTSNPN, CDR2 SVGIG, per germline (reference sequence). V was cut by 3 bases and J by 2 bases, with 12 bases left in between. The CDR3 loop spans 14 amino acids. In nucleotides, the CDR3 is TGTGCCTGGAGGGCAGGGGAAGCCACAGATACGCAGTATTTT. Its protein product is CAWRAGEATDTQYF.

The gene calls are TRBV9 and TRBJ2-2; no clear D gene. With 1 base removed from V and 2 bases from J, the gap between germline ends came to 3 bases. The CDR3 is 13 residues long. Per germline, CDR1 SGDLS and CDR2 YYNGEE. CDR3 sequence reads: CASSVSNTGELFF. Here the CDR3 DNA reads TGTGCCAGCAGCGTAAGCAACACCGGGGAGCTGTTTTTT.

This clone came up once. The V and J genes are TRBV4-1 and TRBJ2-5, with 8 bases lining up with TRBD1. J was trimmed by 4 bases and V by 5 bases; bases with no gene match: 6. CDR3 length: 14 residues. Germline CDR1 and CDR2: MGHRA and YSYEKL. CDR3: CASSYPGGPETQYF. The CDR3 coding sequence is TGCGCCAGCAGCTACCCAGGGGGCCCAGAGACCCAGTACTTC.

The chain joins TRBV14 to TRBJ2-2; D remains ambiguous. The ends were cut back, 4 bases at V and 6 bases at J, with 9 bases in the middle. The germline gives CDR1 SGHDN, CDR2 FVKESK. The CDR3 covers 13 residues. CDR3 in amino acids: CASSPRFAGELFF. The CDR3 DNA follows: TGTGCCAGCAGCCCCCGGTTTGCCGGGGAGCTGTTTTTT.

The CDR3: CASSQDGTSEQETQYF. The CDR3 DNA sequence: TGCGCCAGCAGCCAGGACGGGACTAGCGAACAAGAGACCCAGTACTTC. The rearrangement joins TRBV4-3 to TRBJ2-5; TRBD2 aligns across 10 bases. Germline CDR1 reads LGHNA; CDR2 reads YSLEER. This CDR3 is 16 amino acids long. V lost 3 bases and J lost 2; bases outside the gene matches: 6.

The rearrangement uses TRBV5-8 and TRBJ1-2; 7 bases are shared with TRBD1. Germline assignment: CDR1 SGHTS and CDR2 YDEGEE. This CDR3 contains 15 residues. After removal of 4 bases from V and 6 bases from J, the junction contained 12 bases not matched to a gene. For the CDR3, the DNA is TGTGCCAGCAGCAGACTCGACAGGGCTAGAGATGGCTACACCTTC. Protein product: CASSRLDRARDGYTF.